This TCR beta chain was identified during a study of read filtering for tumor transcriptome and immune sequencing (TCRdb year 2020). In the study overall: The cohort was composed of 17 male and 14 to 15 female patients, with a mean age of approximately 62 years and an age range of about 47 to 80. Whole-transcriptome libraries were prepared with the TruSeq RNA Access Library Prep Kit after DNase treatment. One of the main goals was to work out a read-filtering strategy for immune repertoire data, in particular whether clonotypes backed by only a single read should be removed. Using the same bone marrow samples, the study ran both targeted immune repertoire sequencing and bulk whole-transcriptome sequencing and then compared the TCR repertoires from each method. Under revised international staging, 8 or 9 patients fell into R-ISS I, 16 into R-ISS II and about 7 into R-ISS III. TCR-region mapped reads per sample ranged from about 4 to 10.27 million with IR-seq versus only roughly 85 to 1,300 with RNA-seq.

Study-wide findings and limitations: The sorted CD138-negative fraction was a mixed bone marrow immune population, not purified T cells. The correlation between IR-seq and RNA-seq shared clonotype proportions was increased by removal of single-read clonotypes. Compared with RNA-seq, IR-seq captured clonotypes at much greater depth and more reliably, and a smaller IR-seq throughput was enough to identify most of the shared clonotypes. In IR-seq, single-read clonotypes were approximately 80% of clonotypes but 3% to 4% of total reads; in RNA-seq they were roughly 72% of clonotypes and about 41% of reads.

Bone marrow was sampled from every patient at the time of active disease. Bone marrow mononuclear cells were isolated by Ficoll-Hypaque density gradient centrifugation. To remove myeloma plasma cells, the cells were labeled with CD138 magnetic microbeads on a MACS separator, and CD138-negative cells were then collected by negative selection. Purity of the isolated cells was checked by flow cytometry on an Attune NxT using CD138 antibodies. Total RNA was extracted with TRIzol reagent and quantified with a NanoDrop spectrophotometer. For each patient, the CD138-negative bone marrow sample underwent paired RNA-seq and IR-seq. TCR libraries were built from 400 ng RNA with the Immunoverse kit, using molecular barcoded adaptors covering alpha/delta and beta/gamma chains. TCR library preparation used the same RNA that was used for transcriptome sequencing. TCR libraries were sequenced on an Illumina HiSeq 4000 with 2 x 150 cycles. For the original study's pipeline: Using MiXCR, which included quality filtering and error correction, TCR reads were aligned to human V, D, J and C references and then assembled into CDR3 clonotypes. The tcR package in R was used to analyze clonotype counts and gene usage diversity. For inspection of raw mapping reads, RNA-seq reads were mapped by STAR aligner version 2.5.3a onto GRCh37 of the human genome. To test how sequencing depth affects detected clonotypes, IR-seq fastq files were randomly downsampled with Seqtk 1.3. TCRdb redid the processing of the public reads, applying fastp at Q25 and MiXCR, and retained in-frame beta chains. Records with the same CDR3 protein are collapsed into one entry carrying the most frequent genes and DNA. These V and J calls originate from TCRdb's pipeline instead of the authors' own analysis. The sample table lists approximately 62,000 distinct CDR3 sequences, roughly 19% of them with a count of one. The ten most abundant clones make up roughly a tenth of the sample.

Taken from cysteine to phenylalanine, the CDR3 has 16 residues. The read is trimmed to its CDR3 DNA, 48 bases read in frame from base 1. The germline V gene (reference sequence) supplies CDR1 LNHNV and CDR2 YYDKDF. The V end gives up 1 base and the J end 5 bases, leaving 4 bases in the junction not matched to a gene. As a fraction of the sample, this clonotype is medium-sized (0.01 to 0.1%). The specificity of this receptor is unknown. Base qualities are not at hand, and no much larger clone is one base apart. Sequenced sample: a population of CD138-negative cells sorted from bone marrow. The meaning of the sample's cell subset or site label: bone marrow mononuclear cells depleted of CD138+ plasma/myeloma cells by negative magnetic selection. This sequence originates from a donor at least 40 years old with multiple myeloma. Rearrangement joined TRBV15 to TRBJ2-2; the junction holds 10 bases that match TRBD2. Read as DNA, the sequence is TGTGCCACCAGCAGAGCCCAAGCGGGGGGGACCGGGGAGCTGTTTTTT. Its protein is CATSRAQAGGTGELFF.